The next 6 T cell receptor beta chains were all read from a single sample in a study of cytomegalovirus exposure and HLA in healthy donors. Primers included in the PCR were 60 Vbeta and 13 Jbeta primers. Clones were read by immunoSEQ multiplex PCR, and TCRdb kept only the in-frame ones, dropping some. The sample carries approximately 110,000 clones, over 60% recorded once. The sequenced material came from PBMCs. Receptors originate from a man aged 30 to 45 in good health and CMV-seropositive.

This chain links TRBV12-5 with TRBJ1-5; 8 bases match TRBD1. CDR1 and CDR2 from the germline V gene are LGHNT and FRNRAP. CDR3 size: 13 residues. V shed 5 bases, J shed 4 bases, and the junction held 1 base outside the gene matches. CDR3 coding DNA: TGTGCTAGTGGTGGGGACAGGAATCAGCCCCAGCATTTT. It codes for CASGGDRNQPQHF.

The J gene is TRBJ2-1, the V gene TRBV27; TRBD2 is a possible D gene (5 bases). V lost 0 bases and J 6 bases, leaving 12 bases between the germline ends. Germline values: CDR1 MNHEY, CDR2 SMNVEV (reference sequence). CDR3 length equals 15 residues. The CDR3 coding sequence is TGTGCCAGCAGTTTATCCCAGACTACCTTCAATGAGCAGTTCTTC. It is translated as CASSLSQTTFNEQFF.

The chain carries TRBV2 and TRBJ1-2, with 7 bases that match TRBD1. V shed 9 bases and J 4 bases; nucleotides not matched to a gene: 5. This CDR3 is 12 amino acids long. Germline assignment: CDR1 SNHLY and CDR2 FYNNEI. The CDR3 DNA reads TGTGCCAGGAGGGACAGACTCTATGGCTACACCTTC. Its translation is CARRDRLYGYTF.

This chain connects TRBV28 to TRBJ1-2; unclear D gene. Germline lookup yields CDR1 MDHEN and CDR2 SYDVKM. CDR3 size: 14 residues. V was pared by 3 bases and J by 4 bases, with 12 bases between. The CDR3 is CASSFKRASYGYTF. For the CDR3, the DNA is TGTGCCAGCAGTTTTAAGAGGGCGTCCTATGGCTACACCTTC.

This chain links TRBV27 with TRBJ1-1; D is unclear. Per the germline V gene, CDR1 is MNHEY and CDR2 is SMNVEV (reference sequence). With 1 base removed from V and 4 bases from J, the gap between germline ends came to 7 bases. This CDR3 contains 13 residues. The DNA of the CDR3 is TGTGCCAGCAGTTTATACGGGTTCACTGAAGCTTTCTTT. Amino acids: CASSLYGFTEAFF.

The V gene is TRBV27, the J gene TRBJ1-2, with 8 bases that match TRBD1. The CDR3 sequence is 14 residues long. Trimming took 3 bases from V and 8 from J; bases not matched to a gene: 8. The germline gives CDR1 MNHEY, CDR2 SMNVEV (reference sequence). This chain's CDR3 is CASSLNRGSAGYTF. CDR3 DNA sequence: TGTGCCAGCAGTTTGAACAGGGGGAGTGCAGGCTACACCTTC.